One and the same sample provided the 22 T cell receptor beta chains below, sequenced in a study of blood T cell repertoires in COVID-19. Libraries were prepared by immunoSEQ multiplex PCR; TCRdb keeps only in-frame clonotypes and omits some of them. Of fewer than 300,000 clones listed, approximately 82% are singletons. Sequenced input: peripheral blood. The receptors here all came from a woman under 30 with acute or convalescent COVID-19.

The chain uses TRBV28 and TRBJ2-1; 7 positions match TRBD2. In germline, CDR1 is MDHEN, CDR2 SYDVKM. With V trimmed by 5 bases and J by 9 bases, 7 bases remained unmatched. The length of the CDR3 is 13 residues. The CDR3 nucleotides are TGTGCCAGCAGTCCACGGCGGGAGCGTGAGCAGTTCTTC. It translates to CASSPRREREQFF.

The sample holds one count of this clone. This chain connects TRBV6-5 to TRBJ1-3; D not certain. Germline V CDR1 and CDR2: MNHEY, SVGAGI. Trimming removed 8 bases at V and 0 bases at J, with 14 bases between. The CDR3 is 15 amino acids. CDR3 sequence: CASLGRYLSGNTIYF. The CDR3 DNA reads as TGTGCCAGCCTCGGTCGATACCTCTCTGGAAACACCATATATTTT.

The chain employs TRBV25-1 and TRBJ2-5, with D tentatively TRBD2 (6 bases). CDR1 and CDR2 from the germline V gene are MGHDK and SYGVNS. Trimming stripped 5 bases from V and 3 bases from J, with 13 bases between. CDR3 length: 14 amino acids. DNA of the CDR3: TGTGCCAGCAGTCTCTGGGAGCGGGAAGAGACCCAGTACTTC. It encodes CASSLWEREETQYF.

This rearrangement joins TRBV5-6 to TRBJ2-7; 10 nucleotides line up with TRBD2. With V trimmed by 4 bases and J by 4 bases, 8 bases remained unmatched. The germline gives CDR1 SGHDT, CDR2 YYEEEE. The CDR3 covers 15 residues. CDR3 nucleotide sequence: TGTGCCAGCAGCCCCCAGCGGGGGGGGTCTTACGAGCAGTACTTC. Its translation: CASSPQRGGSYEQYF.

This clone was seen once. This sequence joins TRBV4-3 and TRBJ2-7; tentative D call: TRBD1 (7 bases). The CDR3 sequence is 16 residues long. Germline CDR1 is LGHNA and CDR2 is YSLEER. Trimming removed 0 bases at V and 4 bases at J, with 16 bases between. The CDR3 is CASSQETGEAQYEQYF. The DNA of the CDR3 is TGCGCCAGCAGCCAAGAAACAGGGGAGGCTCAATACGAGCAGTACTTC.

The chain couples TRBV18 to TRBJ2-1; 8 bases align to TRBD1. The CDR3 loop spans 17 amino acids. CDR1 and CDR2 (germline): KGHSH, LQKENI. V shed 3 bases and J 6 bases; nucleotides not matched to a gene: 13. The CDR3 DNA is TGTGCCAGCTCACCCCGGGACCGACAGGGGAAACGCAATGAGCAGTTCTTC. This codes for CASSPRDRQGKRNEQFF.

The CDR3 DNA is TGTGCCACCAGTGACCGCTTCCGGGGAGGGGGTAGCACAGATACGCAGTATTTT. This encodes CATSDRFRGGGSTDTQYF. The chain is built from TRBV24-1 and TRBJ2-3; D might be TRBD2 (7 bases). There are 18 residues in the CDR3. CDR1 and CDR2 (germline): KGHDR, SFDVKD. The germline V and J ends were trimmed by 4 bases and 0 bases, with 19 bases remaining between them.

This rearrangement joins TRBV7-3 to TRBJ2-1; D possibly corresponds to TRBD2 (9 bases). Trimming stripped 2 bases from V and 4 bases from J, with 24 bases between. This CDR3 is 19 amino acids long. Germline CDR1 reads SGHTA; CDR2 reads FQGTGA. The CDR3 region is CASSLVGPSGTGAYNEQFF. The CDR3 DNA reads TGTGCCAGCAGCTTAGTGGGGCCTAGCGGGACAGGCGCTTACAATGAGCAGTTCTTC. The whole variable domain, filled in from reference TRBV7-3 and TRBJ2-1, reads GAGVSQTPSNKVTEKGKYVELRCDPISGHTALYWYRQSLGQGPEFLIYFQGTGAADDSGLPNDRFFAVRPEGSVSTLKIQRTERGDSAVYLCASSLVGPSGTGAYNEQFFGPGTRLTVL.

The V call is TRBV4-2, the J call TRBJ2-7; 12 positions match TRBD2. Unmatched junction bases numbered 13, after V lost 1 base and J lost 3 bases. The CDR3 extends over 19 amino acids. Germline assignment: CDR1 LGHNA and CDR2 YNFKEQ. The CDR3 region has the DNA TGTGCCAGCAGCCAAGCCCGGAGGCTAGCGGGAGGGCTAGGCTACGAGCAGTACTTC. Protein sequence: CASSQARRLAGGLGYEQYF.

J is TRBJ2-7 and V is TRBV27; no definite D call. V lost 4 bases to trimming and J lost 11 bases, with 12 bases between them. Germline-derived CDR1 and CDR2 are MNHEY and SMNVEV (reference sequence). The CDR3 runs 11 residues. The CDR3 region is CASSSRGSEYF. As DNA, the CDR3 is TGTGCCAGCAGTTCCCGCGGTTCGGAGTACTTC.

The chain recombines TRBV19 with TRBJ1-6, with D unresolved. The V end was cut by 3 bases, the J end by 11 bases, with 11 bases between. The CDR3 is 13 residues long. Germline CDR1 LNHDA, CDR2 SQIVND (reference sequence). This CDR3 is CASSMTYGAPLHF. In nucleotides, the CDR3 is TGTGCCAGTAGTATGACGTACGGGGCACCCCTCCACTTT. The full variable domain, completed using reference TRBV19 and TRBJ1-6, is DGGITQSPKYLFRKEGQNVTLSCEQNLNHDAMYWYRQDPGQGLRLIYYSQIVNDFQKGDIAEGYSVSREKKESFPLTVTSAQKNPTAFYLCASSMTYGAPLHFGNGTRLTVT.

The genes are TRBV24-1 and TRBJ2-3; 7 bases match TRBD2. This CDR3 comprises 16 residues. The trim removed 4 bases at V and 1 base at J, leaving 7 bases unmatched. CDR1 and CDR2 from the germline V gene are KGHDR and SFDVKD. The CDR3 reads CATSEMGGYRTDTQYF. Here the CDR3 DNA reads TGTGCCACCAGTGAAATGGGGGGGTACCGCACAGATACGCAGTATTTT.

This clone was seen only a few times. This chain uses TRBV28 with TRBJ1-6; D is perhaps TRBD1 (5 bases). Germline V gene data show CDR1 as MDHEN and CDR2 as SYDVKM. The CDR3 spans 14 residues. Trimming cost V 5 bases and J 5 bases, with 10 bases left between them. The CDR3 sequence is CASSRSGNNSPLHF. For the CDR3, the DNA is TGTGCCAGCAGTAGATCAGGGAATAATTCACCCCTCCACTTT.

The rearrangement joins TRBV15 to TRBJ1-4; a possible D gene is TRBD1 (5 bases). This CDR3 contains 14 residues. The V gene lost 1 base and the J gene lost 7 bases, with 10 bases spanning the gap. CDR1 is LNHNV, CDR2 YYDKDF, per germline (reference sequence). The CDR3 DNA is TGTGCCACCAGCAGAGGGCAGGGAGGTGAAAAACTGTTTTTT. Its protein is CATSRGQGGEKLFF.

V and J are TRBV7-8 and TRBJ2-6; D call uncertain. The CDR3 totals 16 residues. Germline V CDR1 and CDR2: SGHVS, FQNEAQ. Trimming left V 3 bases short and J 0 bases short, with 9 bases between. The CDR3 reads CASSFSSVSGANVLTF. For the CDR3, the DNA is TGTGCCAGCAGCTTCTCGTCCGTCTCTGGGGCCAACGTCCTGACTTTC.

CDR3 loop: CASSQDPTGVYEQYF. The CDR3, as DNA: TGTGCCAGCAGCCAAGACCCGACAGGGGTCTACGAGCAGTACTTC. This chain joins TRBV14 and TRBJ2-7; 8 bases line up with TRBD1. Germline-derived CDR1 and CDR2 are SGHDN and FVKESK. The CDR3 has 15 residues. J was trimmed by 3 bases and V by 0 bases; bases with no gene match: 4.

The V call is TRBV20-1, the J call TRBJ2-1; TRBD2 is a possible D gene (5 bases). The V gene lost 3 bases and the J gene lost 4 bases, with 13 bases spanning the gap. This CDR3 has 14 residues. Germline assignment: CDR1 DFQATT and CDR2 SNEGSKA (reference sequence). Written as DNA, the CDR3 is TGCAGTGCTAGTCGGGCACTAGTTTACAATGAGCAGTTCTTC. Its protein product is CSASRALVYNEQFF.

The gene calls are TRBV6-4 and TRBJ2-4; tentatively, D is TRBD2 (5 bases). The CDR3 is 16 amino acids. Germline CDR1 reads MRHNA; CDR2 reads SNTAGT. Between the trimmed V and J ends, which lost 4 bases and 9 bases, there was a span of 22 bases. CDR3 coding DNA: TGTGCCAGCAGTGTTCTAGCAGCCGTGATGTACGGCATTCAGTACTTC. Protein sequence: CASSVLAAVMYGIQYF.

This CDR3 is CASSTPGSDTDTQYF. Written as DNA, the CDR3 is TGTGCCAGCAGCACTCCTGGGAGTGACACAGATACGCAGTATTTT. This chain joins TRBV11-3 and TRBJ2-3, with D maybe TRBD2 (5 bases). V lost 5 bases and J 2 bases, leaving 14 bases between the germline ends. The CDR3 sequence is 15 residues long. CDR1 and CDR2 (germline): SGHNT, YENEEA. Full variable domain (rest looked up from reference TRBV11-3 and TRBJ2-3): EAGVVQSPRYKIIEKKQPVAFWCNPISGHNTLYWYLQNLGQGPELLIRYENEEAVDDSQLPKDRFSAERLKGVDSTLKIQPAELGDSAVYLCASSTPGSDTDTQYFGPGTRLTVL.

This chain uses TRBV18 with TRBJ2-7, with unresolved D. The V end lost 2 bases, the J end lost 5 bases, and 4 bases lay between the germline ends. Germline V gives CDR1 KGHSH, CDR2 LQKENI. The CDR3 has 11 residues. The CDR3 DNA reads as TGTGCCAGCTCACCATCTCACGAGCAGTACTTC. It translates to CASSPSHEQYF.

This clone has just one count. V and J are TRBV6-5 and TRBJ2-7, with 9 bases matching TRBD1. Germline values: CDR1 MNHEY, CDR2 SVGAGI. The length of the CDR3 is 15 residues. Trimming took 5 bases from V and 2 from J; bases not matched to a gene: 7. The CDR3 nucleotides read TGTGCCAGCAGTACCATGGGACAGGGCCCCTACGAGCAGTACTTC. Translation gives CASSTMGQGPYEQYF.

The CDR3: CASSAGTGGMNTEAFF. As DNA, the CDR3 is TGCGCCAGCAGCGCCGGGACAGGGGGAATGAACACTGAAGCTTTCTTT. This chain connects TRBV5-1 to TRBJ1-1; 11 nucleotides agree with TRBD1. Germline V gene sequence: CDR1 SGHRS, CDR2 YFSETQ. CDR3 length equals 16 residues. V trimming: 4 bases; J trimming: 0 bases; junction bases outside the gene matches: 5.